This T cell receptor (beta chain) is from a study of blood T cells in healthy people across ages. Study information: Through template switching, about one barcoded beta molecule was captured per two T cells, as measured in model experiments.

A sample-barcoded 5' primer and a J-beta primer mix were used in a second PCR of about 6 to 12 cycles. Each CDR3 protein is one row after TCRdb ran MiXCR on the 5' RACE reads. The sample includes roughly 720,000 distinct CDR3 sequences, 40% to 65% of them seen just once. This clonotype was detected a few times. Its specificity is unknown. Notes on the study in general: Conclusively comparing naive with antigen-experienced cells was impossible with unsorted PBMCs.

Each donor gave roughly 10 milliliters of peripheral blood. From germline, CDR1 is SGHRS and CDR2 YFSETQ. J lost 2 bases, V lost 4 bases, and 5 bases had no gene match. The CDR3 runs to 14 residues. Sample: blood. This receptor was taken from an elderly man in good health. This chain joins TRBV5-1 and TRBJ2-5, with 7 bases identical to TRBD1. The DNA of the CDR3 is TGCGCCAGCAGCGACCTGACAGGGCAAGAGACCCAGTACTTC. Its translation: CASSDLTGQETQYF.